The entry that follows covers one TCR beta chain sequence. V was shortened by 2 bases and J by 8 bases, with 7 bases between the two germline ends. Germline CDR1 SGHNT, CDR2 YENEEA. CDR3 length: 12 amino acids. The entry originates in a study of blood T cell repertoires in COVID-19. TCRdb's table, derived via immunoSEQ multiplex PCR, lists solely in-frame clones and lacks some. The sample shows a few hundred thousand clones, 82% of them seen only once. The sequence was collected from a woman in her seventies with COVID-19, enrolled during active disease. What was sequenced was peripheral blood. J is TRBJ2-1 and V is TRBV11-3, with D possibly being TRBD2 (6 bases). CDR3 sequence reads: CASSLSGDEQFF. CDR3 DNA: TGTGCCAGCAGCTTATCGGGGGATGAGCAGTTCTTC. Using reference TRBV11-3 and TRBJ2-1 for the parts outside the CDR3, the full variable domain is EAGVVQSPRYKIIEKKQPVAFWCNPISGHNTLYWYLQNLGQGPELLIRYENEEAVDDSQLPKDRFSAERLKGVDSTLKIQPAELGDSAVYLCASSLSGDEQFFGPGTRLTVL.